What follows is one T cell receptor (beta chain) and its context. This specimen comes from a study of shared T cell receptors in the human thymus. Only in-frame clones appear in the TCRdb table, and some are missing; sequencing was by immunoSEQ multiplex PCR. The sample holds some 760,000 clones, 70% to 90% seen once. These data were likewise used in another study, on human thymus T cells. In that study: Thymic samples were excised during corrective heart operations. Unrelated individuals reportedly shared highly overlapping thymic TCR repertoires.

The sample comprised thymocytes. This clonotype originated in a girl younger than two with a congenital heart defect.

The CDR3 loop is CASSNPPGRGLYEQYF. CDR3 in DNA: TGTGCCAGTAGTAACCCCCCCGGGAGGGGCCTCTACGAGCAGTACTTC. The chain links TRBV19 to TRBJ2-7, with TRBD2 identical over 8 bases. V lost 4 bases, J lost 3 bases, and 11 bases stayed unmatched. Germline-derived CDR1 and CDR2 are LNHDA and SQIVND (reference sequence). The CDR3 extends over 16 amino acids.